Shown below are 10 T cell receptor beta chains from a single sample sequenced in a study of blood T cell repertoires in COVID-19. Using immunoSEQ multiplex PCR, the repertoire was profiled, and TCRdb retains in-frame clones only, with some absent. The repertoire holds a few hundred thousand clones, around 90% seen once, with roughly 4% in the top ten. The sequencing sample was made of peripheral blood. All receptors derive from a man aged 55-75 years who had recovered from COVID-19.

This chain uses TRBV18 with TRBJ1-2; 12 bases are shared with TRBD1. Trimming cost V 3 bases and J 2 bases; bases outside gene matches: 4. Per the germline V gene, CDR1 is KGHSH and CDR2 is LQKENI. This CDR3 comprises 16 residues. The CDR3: CASSPGTGGANYGYTF. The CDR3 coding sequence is TGTGCCAGCTCACCGGGGACAGGGGGCGCAAACTATGGCTACACCTTC.

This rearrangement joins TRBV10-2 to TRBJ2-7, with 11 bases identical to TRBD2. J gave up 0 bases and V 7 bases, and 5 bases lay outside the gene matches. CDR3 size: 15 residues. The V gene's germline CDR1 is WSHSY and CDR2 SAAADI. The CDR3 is CASNLAGGLSYEQYF. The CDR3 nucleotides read TGCGCCAGCAATCTAGCGGGGGGACTCTCCTACGAGCAGTACTTC.

This chain's CDR3 is CASSHINSAKNIQYF. CDR3 nucleotides: TGTGCCAGCAGCCATATCAATAGTGCCAAAAACATTCAGTACTTC. This chain links TRBV14 with TRBJ2-4; unclear D gene. V lost 3 bases, J lost 1 base, and 10 bases lay in between. Germline CDR1 SGHDN, CDR2 FVKESK. The CDR3 runs 15 residues.

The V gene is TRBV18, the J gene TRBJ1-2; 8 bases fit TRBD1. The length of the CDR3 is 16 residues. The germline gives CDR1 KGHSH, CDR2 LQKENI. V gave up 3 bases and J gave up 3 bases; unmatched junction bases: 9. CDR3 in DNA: TGTGCCAGCTCACCGCGGGGACAGGATTTCGACTATGGCTACACCTTC. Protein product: CASSPRGQDFDYGYTF.

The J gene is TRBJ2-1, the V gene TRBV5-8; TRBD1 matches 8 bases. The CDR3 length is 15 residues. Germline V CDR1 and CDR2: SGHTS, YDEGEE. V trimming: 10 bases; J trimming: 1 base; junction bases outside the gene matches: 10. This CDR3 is CAVGPTGVSYNEQFF. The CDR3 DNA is TGTGCCGTCGGCCCGACAGGGGTTTCCTACAATGAGCAGTTCTTC. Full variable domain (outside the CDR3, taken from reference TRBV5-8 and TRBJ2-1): EAGVTQSPTHLIKTRGQQATLRCSPISGHTSVYWYQQALGLGLQFLLWYDEGEERNRGNFPPRFSGRQFPNYSSELNVNALELEDSALYLCAVGPTGVSYNEQFFGPGTRLTVL.

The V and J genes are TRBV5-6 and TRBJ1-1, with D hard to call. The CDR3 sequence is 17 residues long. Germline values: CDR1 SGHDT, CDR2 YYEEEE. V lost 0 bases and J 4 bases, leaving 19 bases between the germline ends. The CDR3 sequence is CASSLGPSGQDGTEAFF. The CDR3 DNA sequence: TGTGCCAGCAGCTTGGGGCCAAGTGGGCAGGATGGCACTGAAGCTTTCTTT.

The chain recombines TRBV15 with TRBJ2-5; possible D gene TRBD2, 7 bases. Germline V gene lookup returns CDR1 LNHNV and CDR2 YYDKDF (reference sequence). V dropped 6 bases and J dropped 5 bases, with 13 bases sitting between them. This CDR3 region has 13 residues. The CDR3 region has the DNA TGTGCCACCAGGAGGGGGGGGAGGGAGACCCAGTACTTC. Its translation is CATRRGGRETQYF. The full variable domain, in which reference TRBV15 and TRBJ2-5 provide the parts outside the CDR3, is DAMVIQNPRYQVTQFGKPVTLSCSQTLNHNVMYWYQQKSSQAPKLLFHYYDKDFNNEADTPDNFQSRRPNTSFCFLDIRSPGLGDTAMYLCATRRGGRETQYFGPGTRLLVL.

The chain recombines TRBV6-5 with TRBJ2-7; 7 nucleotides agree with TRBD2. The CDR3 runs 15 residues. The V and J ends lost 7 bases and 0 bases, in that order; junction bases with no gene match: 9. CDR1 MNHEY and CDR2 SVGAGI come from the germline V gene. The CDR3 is CASTHPAGSSYEQYF. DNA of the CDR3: TGTGCCAGCACCCACCCAGCGGGGAGCTCCTACGAGCAGTACTTC.

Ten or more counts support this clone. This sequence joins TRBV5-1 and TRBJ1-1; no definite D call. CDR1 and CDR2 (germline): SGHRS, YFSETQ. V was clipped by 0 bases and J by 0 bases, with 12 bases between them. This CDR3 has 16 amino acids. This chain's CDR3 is CASSLASARLNTEAFF. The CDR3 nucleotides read TGCGCCAGCAGCTTGGCATCTGCTAGACTGAACACTGAAGCTTTCTTT.

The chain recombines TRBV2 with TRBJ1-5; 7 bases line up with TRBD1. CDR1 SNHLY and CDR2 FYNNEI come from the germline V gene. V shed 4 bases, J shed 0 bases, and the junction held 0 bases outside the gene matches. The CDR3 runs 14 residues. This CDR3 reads CASSGDSSNQPQHF. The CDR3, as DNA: TGTGCCAGCAGTGGGGACAGTAGCAATCAGCCCCAGCATTTT. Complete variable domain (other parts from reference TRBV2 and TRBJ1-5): EPEVTQTPSHQVTQMGQEVILRCVPISNHLYFYWYRQILGQKVEFLVSFYNNEISEKSEIFDDQFSVERPDGSNFTLKIRSTKLEDSAMYFCASSGDSSNQPQHFGDGTRLSIL.